Following are 9 T cell receptor beta chains from one sample sequenced in a study of CD8 T cells in Susac syndrome (dated by TCRdb to the late 2010s). Receptor libraries were prepared by the immunoSEQ multiplex PCR assay. RNA was extracted using the RNeasy kit, and about 0.45 to 1 microgram was reverse transcribed with random hexamers. The raw public reads went through TCRdb reprocessing: fastp at Q25, MiXCR clone calling, in-frame beta chains kept. Merged by CDR3 protein, the rows form single entries marked with the most common genes and DNA. Present in this sample are under 200,000 distinct CDR3 sequences, just under 95% of which were seen just once. The ten most abundant clones make up over 0.12% of the sample. The sample was CD4+ T cells from PBMCs. The source of these receptors is a human donor in good health.

This clonotype has just one count. J is TRBJ2-1 and V is TRBV3-1; 8 nucleotides line up with TRBD1. Germline-derived CDR1 and CDR2 are LGHDT and YNNKEL (reference sequence). The length of the CDR3 is 16 residues. V lost 1 base to trimming and J lost 2 bases; unmatched junction nucleotides: 4. In DNA, the CDR3 is TGTGCCAGCAGCCAAGCTCGGGACAGGCCCTACAATGAGCAGTTCTTC. It translates to CASSQARDRPYNEQFF.

The V gene is TRBV20-1, the J gene TRBJ2-3; maybe TRBD1 (7 bases). CDR3 length: 14 residues. Looked up from germline, CDR1 is DFQATT and CDR2 is SNEGSKA (reference sequence). Between the trimmed V and J ends, which lost 5 bases and 3 bases, there was a span of 15 bases. The CDR3: CSAPHRGGTDTQYF. The CDR3 coding sequence is TGCAGTGCTCCCCACAGGGGAGGTACAGATACGCAGTATTTT.

The V call is TRBV12-3 or TRBV12-4, the J call TRBJ2-3; D gene uncertain. With 6 bases removed from V and 6 bases from J, the gap between germline ends came to 13 bases. The CDR3 runs to 13 residues. The DNA of the CDR3 is TGTGCCAGCAGCCTTTCTACGTTGGATACGCAGTATTTT. This codes for CASSLSTLDTQYF.

The V and J genes are TRBV5-4 and TRBJ1-2, with D unclear. The CDR3 extends over 14 amino acids. CDR1 and CDR2 (germline): SGHNT, YYREEE (reference sequence). Trimming left V 2 bases short and J 2 bases short, with 10 bases between. The CDR3, as DNA: TGTGCCAGCAGCTTTGTGCAGGAGAACTATGGCTACACCTTC. Translation: CASSFVQENYGYTF.

The J gene is TRBJ1-6, the V gene TRBV4-3, with D perhaps matching TRBD1 (6 bases). The CDR3 spans 16 residues. V lost 2 bases to trimming and J lost 7 bases, with 15 bases between them. Germline loops: CDR1 LGHNA, CDR2 YSLEER. The CDR3 here is CASSQSLPGANSPLHF. CDR3 in DNA: TGCGCCAGCAGCCAATCCCTGCCAGGGGCAAATTCACCCCTCCACTTT.

The chain carries TRBV4-2 and TRBJ2-3; 8 nucleotides align to TRBD1. The V and J ends lost 7 bases and 4 bases, in that order; junction bases with no gene match: 7. Germline CDR1 LGHNA, CDR2 YNFKEQ. There are 14 residues in the CDR3. The CDR3 bases are TGTGCCAGCACCGCAGGGGGCAACGCAGATACGCAGTATTTT. Amino acid sequence: CASTAGGNADTQYF.

The chain links TRBV4-3 to TRBJ2-5; a possible D gene is TRBD1 (6 bases). This CDR3 is built from 15 residues. V was trimmed by 1 base and J by 0 bases, leaving 9 bases between them. The V gene's germline CDR1 is LGHNA and CDR2 YSLEER. CDR3: CASSQGTGYQETQYF. DNA for the CDR3: TGCGCCAGCAGCCAAGGAACAGGGTACCAAGAGACCCAGTACTTC.

The CDR3 coding sequence is TGCGCCAGCAGCCCCGGACAGGGGAGCCCCAAAAACATTCAGTACTTC. This encodes CASSPGQGSPKNIQYF. The chain uses TRBV4-3 and TRBJ2-4; 9 nucleotides line up with TRBD1. Germline-derived CDR1 and CDR2 are LGHNA and YSLEER. Losses at the gene ends were 4 bases for V and 2 bases for J; bases not matched to a gene: 6. CDR3 size: 16 residues.

On this clonotype: The junction shows a germline mismatch at one end, possibly a read error. This chain links TRBV7-7 with TRBJ2-5, with 8 nucleotides matching TRBD1. Germline lookup yields CDR1 SSHAT and CDR2 FNYEAQ (reference sequence). The CDR3 spans 16 residues. This chain's CDR3 is CASSPGTGLLQETQYF. The CDR3 bases are TGTGCTAGCAGCCCCGGGACAGGACTCCTCCAAGAGACCCAGTACTTC.